This is a list of T cell receptor beta chains from one sample in a study of blood T cell repertoires in COVID-19. Profiled with immunoSEQ multiplex PCR; TCRdb holds only in-frame clones, not every one. Counted here are over 85,000 clones, 70% to 90% occurring once; the ten biggest clones make up roughly 6.8%. The sequenced sample was peripheral blood. The receptors stem from a human donor with acute or convalescent COVID-19. The donor label of this sample is uncertain. Both conserved end residues are trimmed from each CDR3. Fields, in order: V gene, CDR3 protein.

TRBV28	ASSLDRGMAF
TRBV5-1	ASSLTVTSYEQY
TRBV2	ASRSGGPYGYT
TRBV12-3/TRBV12-4	ASSPGQGDGYT
TRBV3-1/TRBV3-2	ASSLLRGTEAF
TRBV19	ASKGQGESEAF
TRBV5-1	ASSLVRSSYNEQF
TRBV11-2	ASSSRPRQAGGGETQY
TRBV6-5	ASSYSPLFNEKLF
TRBV6-5	AYRHPNTGELF
TRBV7-9	ASSLWAGTGGTEAF
TRBV19	ASRRKTANYPGELF
TRBV7-9	ASSLVANGYT
TRBV5-1	ASSLVAGLGANEQF
TRBV11-2	ASSPRQGLNTGELF
TRBV28	ASSSGELSGVLD
TRBV4-1	ASSHTPVNTEAF
TRBV10-2	ASSPGGNYGYT
TRBV27	ASSLFGSSYEQY
TRBV12-3/TRBV12-4	ASSAGFSEQY
TRBV19	ASSRNSGASGNTIY
TRBV28	ASSLVQGPYEQY
TRBV7-6	ASSLDPLSSYEQY
TRBV28	ASSWVGGAYEQY
TRBV19	ASSIVEGSGAF
TRBV18	ASSPPGQFQTQY
TRBV19	ASRGTGGYGYT
TRBV5-6	ASRPGTRQGNTEAF
TRBV28	ASSLGGTDYYGYT
TRBV28	ASSSRTGAGNTIY
TRBV6-5	ASSYSGTGSTEAF
TRBV4-1	ASSQDLNLIQGDYGYT
TRBV29-1	SVALVGGRTYEQY
TRBV6-5	ATTPTALSNQPQH
TRBV28	ASSGGWGQGVRSRNTIY
TRBV10-2	ASSDPREQF
TRBV6-1	ASSDLGRKQETQY
TRBV19	ASSLEGRYGYT
TRBV5-6	ASSSEQGVRAGELF
TRBV5-1	ASSLAGQRNQPQH
TRBV4-2	ASSQDGQETQY
TRBV9	ASSVGRRGYEQY
TRBV10-3	AISETGGCGANVLT
TRBV7-2	ASSLVGQRQETQY
TRBV9	ASSRGEDSYSPLH
TRBV19	ASSGTDDRAGGQHSETQY
TRBV19	ASRTSGGPSYEQY
TRBV5-4	ASSLPGPYEQY
TRBV4-2	ASSQVSVNTEAF
TRBV10-2	ASTRDRGPYEQY
TRBV28	ASSADEGHTEAF
TRBV10-3	AISESTSFGEKLF
TRBV4-2	ASSQEGGEQF
TRBV30	AWSVGQGAYEQY